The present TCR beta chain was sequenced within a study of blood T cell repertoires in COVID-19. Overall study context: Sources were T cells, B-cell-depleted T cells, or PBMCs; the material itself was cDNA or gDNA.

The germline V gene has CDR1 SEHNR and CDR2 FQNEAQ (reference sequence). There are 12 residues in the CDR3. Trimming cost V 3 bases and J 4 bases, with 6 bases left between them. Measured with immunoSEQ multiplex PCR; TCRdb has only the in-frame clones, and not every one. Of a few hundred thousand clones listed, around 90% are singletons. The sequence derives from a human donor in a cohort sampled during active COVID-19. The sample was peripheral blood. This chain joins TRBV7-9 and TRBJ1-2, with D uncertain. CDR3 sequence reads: CASSLQFYGYTF. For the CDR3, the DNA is TGTGCCAGCAGCTTGCAGTTCTATGGCTACACCTTC.